The T cell receptor beta chain described here comes from a study of vaccination and CD4 T cells after COVID-19. Turning to the study itself: Overlapping SARS-CoV-2, HCoV-NL63, HCoV-OC43 and HCoV-229E spike peptides stimulated the cells.

The CDR3 is made up of 15 amino acids. Germline CDR1 and CDR2: SGHRS and YFSETQ. The V and J ends lost 4 bases and 0 bases respectively, with 13 bases between them. An Oncomine TCR Beta short-read assay was used to sequence the DNA from cultured CD4+ T cells. Cultures of CD4+ T cells served as the source for extracting genomic DNA. TCRdb recomputed calls from the PCR reads with MiXCR, one row per CDR3 protein. The sample has 20,000 to 25,000 distinct CDR3 sequences; under 65% are singletons. As to treatment: approximately nine-day PBMC culture with coronavirus spike peptide pools or control peptides (ViraFEST assay). After being plated at over 1.5 million per well, PBMCs were cultured with about 9.1 IU/ml IL-2 and approximately 9.2 ug/ml peptide pools. This clonotype was found a few times. No antigen is known for it.

This TCR derives from a human donor who received a COVID-19 vaccine. This sequence joins TRBV5-1 and TRBJ1-2; D is unclear. Sequenced material: CD4+ T cells from blood, cultured in vitro, taken after SARS-CoV-2 vaccination. CDR3 nucleotide sequence: TGCGCCAGCAGCCCCCTCGGGTCTTCTAACTATGGCTACACCTTC. Translating gives CASSPLGSSNYGYTF.